One and the same sample provided the 13 T cell receptor beta chains below, sequenced in a study of T cell responses to AZD1222 COVID-19 vaccine (dated by TCRdb to about 2021). What the time point label conveys for this sample: baseline before first vaccination. Libraries were made using the immunoSEQ multiplex PCR assay. TCRdb re-hosts the immuneACCESS table, in-frame sequences only. Its copies lack some clones; in the studies checked, an unresolved V gene accounts for under half of them, and the cause for the rest is not known. The sample table lists 70,000 to 90,000 clones, roughly 90% of them with a count of one. Around 3% of the sample is held by the ten biggest clonotypes. The material sequenced was peripheral blood, taken on day 0 of AZD1222 vaccination. These receptor sequences come from an adult in good health.

The DNA for the CDR3 is TGTGCCAGCAGTTCCCGCCAGGGGTTAAGCAATCAGCCCCAGCATTTT. It is translated as CASSSRQGLSNQPQHF. J is TRBJ1-5 and V is TRBV6-2 or TRBV6-3; D might be TRBD1 (6 bases). Trimming took 4 bases from V and 1 from J, leaving 14 bases between them. This CDR3 contains 16 residues. Germline assignment: CDR1 MNHEY and CDR2 SVGEGT.

The chain carries TRBV6-4 and TRBJ2-7; no firm D call. The CDR3 extends over 14 amino acids. Germline values: CDR1 MRHNA, CDR2 SNTAGT. CDR3 sequence reads: CEQRKVSPSYEQYF. The CDR3 region has the DNA TGTGAACAGCGTAAGGTGTCTCCCTCCTACGAGCAGTACTTC.

The J gene is TRBJ2-1, the V gene TRBV10-3; 7 nucleotides line up with TRBD2. The V gene end was trimmed by 8 bases and the J gene end by 3 bases; junction bases not matched to a gene: 1. The CDR3 has 12 residues. Looked up from germline, CDR1 is ENHRY and CDR2 is SYGVKD. The CDR3: CAIGTNYNEQFF. CDR3 nucleotides: TGTGCCATCGGGACTAACTACAATGAGCAGTTCTTC.

The genes are TRBV11-1 and TRBJ1-1; 9 bases agree with TRBD1. V gave up 5 bases and J gave up 5 bases; unmatched junction bases: 12. CDR1 is SGHAT, CDR2 FQDESV, per germline (reference sequence). The CDR3 has 16 residues. CDR3: CASSPLVQGARTEAFF. Written as DNA, the CDR3 is TGTGCCAGCAGCCCTCTCGTACAGGGGGCACGTACTGAAGCTTTCTTT.

For the CDR3, the DNA is TGTGCCAGCAGCCAGAGGTCCCCGGGACAGGGGGGAGAAAAACTGTTTTTT. Amino acids: CASSQRSPGQGGEKLFF. The chain employs TRBV14 and TRBJ1-4, with 11 bases identical to TRBD1. Per germline, CDR1 SGHDN and CDR2 FVKESK. The trim removed 3 bases at V and 8 bases at J, leaving 11 bases unmatched. The CDR3 is 17 residues long.

Only one count was recorded for this clone. The chain recombines TRBV3-1 (or the pseudogene TRBV3-2) with TRBJ2-2; D possibly uses TRBD1 or TRBD2 (5 bases each). Trimming took 3 bases from V and 6 from J, leaving 17 bases between them. The CDR3 consists of 16 residues. CDR1 and CDR2 (germline): LGHDT, YNNKEL (reference sequence). The CDR3 DNA reads TGTGCCAGCAGCCATCGGGACCGCCGGATCGCCGGGGAGCTGTTTTTT. Amino acid sequence: CASSHRDRRIAGELFF.

The chain links TRBV13 to TRBJ1-2; 7 bases agree with TRBD1. J gave up 3 bases and V 5 bases, and 3 bases lay outside the gene matches. Germline assignment: CDR1 PRHDT and CDR2 FYEKMQ (reference sequence). The CDR3 is 13 amino acids. The CDR3 reads CASSTGTDYGYTF. Here the CDR3 DNA reads TGTGCCAGCAGCACCGGGACAGACTATGGCTACACCTTC.

The chain carries TRBV28 and TRBJ1-1; no definite D call. This CDR3 has 12 amino acids. Between the trimmed V and J ends, which lost 4 bases and 11 bases, there was a span of 14 bases. CDR1 and CDR2 from the germline V gene are MDHEN and SYDVKM. DNA of the CDR3: TGTGCCAGCAGTTCCCCGAGGGCCGTGGCTTTCTTT. This gives the protein CASSSPRAVAFF. The whole variable domain, filled in from reference TRBV28 and TRBJ1-1, reads DVKVTQSSRYLVKRTGEKVFLECVQDMDHENMFWYRQDPGLGLRLIYFSYDVKMKEKGDIPEGYSVSREKKERFSLILESASTNQTSMYLCASSSPRAVAFFGQGTRLTVV.

This clone is a singleton in its sample. The chain uses TRBV29-1 and TRBJ2-1, with TRBD2 identical over 11 bases. Germline-derived CDR1 and CDR2 are SQVTM and ANQGSEA. The CDR3 totals 16 residues. With V trimmed by 4 bases and J by 9 bases, 14 bases remained unmatched. The CDR3 spells CSVAPSLAGGPGEQFF. Written as DNA, the CDR3 is TGCAGCGTTGCCCCGTCCTTAGCGGGGGGGCCGGGTGAGCAGTTCTTC.

The rearrangement links TRBV27 to TRBJ2-1, with a weak D call TRBD1 (6 bases). Germline loops: CDR1 MNHEY, CDR2 SMNVEV (reference sequence). The V gene lost 9 bases and the J gene lost 3 bases, with 18 bases spanning the gap. This CDR3 region has 15 residues. CDR3 region: CASSLSQGYYNEQFF. DNA for the CDR3: TGTGCCAGTTCTCTTTCACAGGGATACTACAATGAGCAGTTCTTC.

This sequence joins TRBV4-1 and TRBJ1-5; the D is unclear. The CDR3 loop spans 15 amino acids. Trimming took 0 bases from V and 8 from J, leaving 14 bases between them. Germline-derived CDR1 and CDR2 are MGHRA and YSYEKL. As DNA, the CDR3 is TGCGCCAGCAGCCAAGAAGGCCTCTTTGGGGAGCCCCAGCATTTT. It encodes CASSQEGLFGEPQHF.

This clone was counted a single time. J is TRBJ1-1 and V is TRBV15; the D is unclear. The germline V gene has CDR1 LNHNV and CDR2 YYDKDF (reference sequence). The CDR3 covers 14 residues. Trimming cost V 3 bases and J 4 bases, with 12 bases left between them. CDR3 sequence: CATSREQWSTEAFF. The CDR3, as DNA: TGTGCCACCAGCAGGGAACAGTGGAGCACTGAAGCTTTCTTT. Full variable domain (outside the CDR3, taken from reference TRBV15 and TRBJ1-1): DAMVIQNPRYQVTQFGKPVTLSCSQTLNHNVMYWYQQKSSQAPKLLFHYYDKDFNNEADTPDNFQSRRPNTSFCFLDIRSPGLGDTAMYLCATSREQWSTEAFFGQGTRLTVV.

This rearrangement joins TRBV28 to TRBJ1-1; D might be TRBD1 (5 bases). Trimming pared 5 bases from V and 1 base from J, leaving 11 bases between. The CDR3 spans 14 residues. From germline, CDR1 is MDHEN and CDR2 SYDVKM. CDR3 nucleotides: TGTGCCAGCAGTGTGGCCGGGACGAACACTGAAGCTTTCTTT. Protein product: CASSVAGTNTEAFF.